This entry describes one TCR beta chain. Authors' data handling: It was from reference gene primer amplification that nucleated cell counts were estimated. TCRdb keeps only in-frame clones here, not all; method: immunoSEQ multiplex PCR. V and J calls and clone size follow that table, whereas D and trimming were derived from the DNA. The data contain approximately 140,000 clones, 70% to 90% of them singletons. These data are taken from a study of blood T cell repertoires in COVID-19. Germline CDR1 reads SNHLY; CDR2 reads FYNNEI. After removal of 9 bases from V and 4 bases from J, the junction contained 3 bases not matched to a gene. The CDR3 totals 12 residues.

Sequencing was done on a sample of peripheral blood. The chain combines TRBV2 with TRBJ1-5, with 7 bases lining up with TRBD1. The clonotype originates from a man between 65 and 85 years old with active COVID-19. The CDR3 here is CASRQGNQPQHF. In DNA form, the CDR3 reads TGTGCCAGTAGACAGGGTAATCAGCCCCAGCATTTT.